A single sample is the source of the 10 T cell receptor beta chains below, sequenced in a study of T-cell memory formation after mild COVID-19. TCRdb reanalysed the 5' RACE reads using MiXCR and keeps one entry per CDR3 protein. Of about 340,000 distinct CDR3 sequences in the sample, 13% are singletons; the top ten hold about 21%. The sequenced sample was PBMCs or a T cell subset sorted from them (not recorded which). The receptors here all came from a man younger than 35 who had mild COVID-19 (a few samples of this study predate the infection). Cell type and time point are not known.

The rearrangement links TRBV7-6 to TRBJ1-1; 7 bases map to TRBD1. Trimming took 5 bases from V and 4 from J; bases not matched to a gene: 10. Looked up from germline, CDR1 is SGHVS and CDR2 is FNYEAQ. The CDR3 totals 15 residues. The CDR3 DNA sequence: TGTGCCAGCAGCCGGGGACAGCTCTTCTCCACTGAAGCTTTCTTT. It encodes CASSRGQLFSTEAFF.

This clonotype was seen ten or more times. The chain uses TRBV7-2 and TRBJ2-7, with D possibly being TRBD1 or TRBD2 (5 bases each). V was pared by 4 bases and J by 4 bases, with 11 bases between. Germline lookup yields CDR1 SGHTA and CDR2 FQGNSA. This CDR3 is 13 amino acids long. In nucleotides, the CDR3 is TGTGCCAGCAGCTCGGCCGGGGCATACGAGCAGTACTTC. As protein: CASSSAGAYEQYF.

The V and J genes are TRBV27 and TRBJ2-7, with D perhaps matching TRBD1 (6 bases). The V end was cut by 5 bases, the J end by 3 bases, with 11 bases between. Per germline, CDR1 MNHEY and CDR2 SMNVEV (reference sequence). CDR3 size: 13 residues. Here the CDR3 DNA reads TGTGCCAGCAGTCTTCAGGGGCACTACGAGCAGTACTTC. This gives the protein CASSLQGHYEQYF.

This clonotype has at least ten counts. The rearrangement joins TRBV6-5 to TRBJ1-2; D might be TRBD1 (5 bases). Germline values: CDR1 MNHEY, CDR2 SVGAGI. There are 10 residues in the CDR3. Trimming took 10 bases from V and 10 from J, leaving 13 bases between them. CDR3 loop: CATGRQPYTF. In nucleotides, the CDR3 is TGTGCCACGGGTAGACAGCCCTACACCTTC.

The chain is built from TRBV7-6 and TRBJ2-2; D is uncertain. CDR1 SGHVS and CDR2 FNYEAQ come from the germline V gene. This CDR3 is 13 amino acids long. V lost 5 bases, J lost 8 bases, and 12 bases lay in between. CDR3 nucleotide sequence: TGTGCCAGCAGCCCCCCCCGTGTGGGGGAGCTGTTTTTT. This sequence encodes CASSPPRVGELFF.

This clonotype appeared a few times. The chain couples TRBV15 to TRBJ2-7, with 7 bases identical to TRBD2. Germline CDR1 and CDR2: LNHNV and YYDKDF (reference sequence). This CDR3 spans 16 amino acids. The V gene end was trimmed by 1 base and the J gene end by 0 bases; junction bases not matched to a gene: 6. The CDR3 region has the DNA TGTGCCACCAGCAGAGGTAGAGCGGGGAGCTCCTACGAGCAGTACTTC. This encodes CATSRGRAGSSYEQYF. Drawing the rest from reference TRBV15 and TRBJ2-7, the complete variable domain is DAMVIQNPRYQVTQFGKPVTLSCSQTLNHNVMYWYQQKSSQAPKLLFHYYDKDFNNEADTPDNFQSRRPNTSFCFLDIRSPGLGDTAMYLCATSRGRAGSSYEQYFGPGTRLTVT.

This clonotype was found a few times. The rearrangement joins TRBV6-2 or TRBV6-3 to TRBJ2-7; D gene uncertain. Trimming left V 5 bases short and J 0 bases short, with 8 bases between. Germline V gene lookup returns CDR1 MNHEY and CDR2 SVGEGT. The CDR3 covers 13 residues. This chain's CDR3 is CASSGISSYEQYV. The CDR3 region has the DNA TGTGCCAGCAGTGGAATTAGCTCCTACGAGCAGTACGTC.

The chain carries TRBV7-9 and TRBJ1-1; a weak D match, TRBD1 (5 bases). Germline V CDR1 and CDR2: SEHNR, FQNEAQ (reference sequence). Between the trimmed V and J ends, which lost 5 bases and 5 bases, there was a span of 15 bases. The length of the CDR3 is 14 residues. The CDR3 spells CASSANGAETEAFF. CDR3 bases: TGTGCCAGCAGCGCTAATGGGGCCGAGACTGAAGCTTTCTTT.

This clonotype was counted at least ten times. This CDR3 is CSAREAPGGGNQPQHF. The CDR3 DNA follows: TGCAGTGCTAGAGAGGCGCCAGGGGGCGGCAATCAGCCCCAGCATTTT. The chain couples TRBV20-1 to TRBJ1-5, with 8 bases identical to TRBD1. This CDR3 contains 16 residues. The V segment lost 0 bases and the J segment 2 bases; nucleotides outside the gene matches: 6. Germline V gene data show CDR1 as DFQATT and CDR2 as SNEGSKA (reference sequence).

The chain is built from TRBV7-9 and TRBJ2-1, with unresolved D. The CDR3 has 15 residues. In germline, CDR1 is SEHNR, CDR2 FQNEAQ (reference sequence). V shed 1 base and J shed 1 base, with 8 bases lying between them. CDR3 protein: CASSLESASYNEQFF. The CDR3 DNA reads TGTGCCAGCAGCTTAGAAAGCGCTTCCTACAATGAGCAGTTCTTC.